This entry concerns a single T cell receptor beta chain. This sample stems from a study of shared clonotypes between healthy human individuals. Data came from immunoSEQ multiplex PCR; TCRdb stores just in-frame clones and leaves some out. Of around 300,000 clones in the sample, about nine tenths are singletons; the top ten hold about 16%. This CDR3 is built from 15 residues. Germline trimming cut 2 bases from V and 3 bases from J; bases unmatched to any gene: 6. Germline loops: CDR1 WSHSY, CDR2 SAAADI. J is TRBJ2-7 and V is TRBV10-2; 8 bases line up with TRBD2. The sample comprised memory CD8+ T cells sorted from blood. Subset meaning: CD45RO+ cells pooled with CCR7-negative TemRA cells. This clonotype originated in a man aged 18 to 30 in good health. The CDR3 loop is CASSEMSSGIYEQYF. The CDR3 DNA sequence: TGCGCCAGCAGTGAGATGAGTAGCGGGATCTACGAGCAGTACTTC.